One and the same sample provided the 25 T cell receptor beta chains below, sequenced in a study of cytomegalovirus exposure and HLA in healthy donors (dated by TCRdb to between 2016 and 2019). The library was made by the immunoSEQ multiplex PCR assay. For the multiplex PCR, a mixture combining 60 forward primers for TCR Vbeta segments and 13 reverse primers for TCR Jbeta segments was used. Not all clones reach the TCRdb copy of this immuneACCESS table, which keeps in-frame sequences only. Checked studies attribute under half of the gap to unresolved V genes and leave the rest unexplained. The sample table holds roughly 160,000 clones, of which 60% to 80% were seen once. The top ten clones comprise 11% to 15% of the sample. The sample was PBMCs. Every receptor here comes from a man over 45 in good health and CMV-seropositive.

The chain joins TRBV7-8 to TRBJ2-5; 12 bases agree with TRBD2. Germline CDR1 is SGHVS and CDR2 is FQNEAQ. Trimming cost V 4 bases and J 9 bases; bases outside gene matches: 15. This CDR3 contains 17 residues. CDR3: CASSSLTSGGPLGAQYF. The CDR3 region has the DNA TGTGCCAGCAGCTCGTTGACTAGCGGGGGCCCTCTTGGGGCCCAGTACTTC.

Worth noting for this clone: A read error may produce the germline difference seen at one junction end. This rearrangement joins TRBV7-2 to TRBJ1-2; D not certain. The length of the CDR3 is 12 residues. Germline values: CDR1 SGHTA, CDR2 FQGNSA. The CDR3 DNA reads TGTGCCAGCAGCTTCGGCGCCGTCGGGAGCCGCTTC. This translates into CASSFGAVGSRF.

In nucleotides, the CDR3 is TGTGCCAGCAGCCCCCGGACTCATGAAAAACTGTTTTTT. Encoded protein: CASSPRTHEKLFF. V and J are TRBV13 and TRBJ1-4; D not certain. V was pared by 5 bases and J by 6 bases, with 10 bases between. The length of the CDR3 is 13 residues. The germline CDR1 and CDR2 sequences are PRHDT and FYEKMQ (reference sequence).

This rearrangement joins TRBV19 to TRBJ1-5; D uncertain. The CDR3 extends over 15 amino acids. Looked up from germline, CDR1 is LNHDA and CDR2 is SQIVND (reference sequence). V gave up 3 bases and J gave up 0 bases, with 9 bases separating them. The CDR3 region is CASSISPYSNQPQHF. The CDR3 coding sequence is TGTGCCAGTAGTATCTCCCCTTATAGCAATCAGCCCCAGCATTTT.

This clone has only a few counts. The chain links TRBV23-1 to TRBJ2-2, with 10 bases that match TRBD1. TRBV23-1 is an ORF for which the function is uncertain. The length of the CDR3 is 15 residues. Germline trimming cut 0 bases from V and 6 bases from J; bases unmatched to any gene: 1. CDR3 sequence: CASSQSGTGAGELFF. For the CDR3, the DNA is TGCGCCAGCAGTCAATCAGGGACAGGGGCCGGGGAGCTGTTTTTT.

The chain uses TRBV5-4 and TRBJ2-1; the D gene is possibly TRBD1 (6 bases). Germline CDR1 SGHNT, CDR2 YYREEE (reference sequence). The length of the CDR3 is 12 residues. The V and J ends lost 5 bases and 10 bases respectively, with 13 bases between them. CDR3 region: CASRTPGEEQFF. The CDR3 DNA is TGTGCCAGCAGGACCCCAGGGGAAGAGCAGTTCTTC.

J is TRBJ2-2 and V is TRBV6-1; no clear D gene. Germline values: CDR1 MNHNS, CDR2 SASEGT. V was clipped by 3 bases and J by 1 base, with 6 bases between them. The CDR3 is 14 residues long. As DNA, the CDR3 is TGTGCCAGCAGTGAGGGCTGGAACACCGGGGAGCTGTTTTTT. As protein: CASSEGWNTGELFF.

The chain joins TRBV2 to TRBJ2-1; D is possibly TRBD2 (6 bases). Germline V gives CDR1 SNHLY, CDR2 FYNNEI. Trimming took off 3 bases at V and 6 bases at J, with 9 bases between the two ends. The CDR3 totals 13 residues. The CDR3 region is CASSEEGFNEQFF. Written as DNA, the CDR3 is TGTGCCAGCAGTGAGGAGGGGTTCAATGAGCAGTTCTTC.

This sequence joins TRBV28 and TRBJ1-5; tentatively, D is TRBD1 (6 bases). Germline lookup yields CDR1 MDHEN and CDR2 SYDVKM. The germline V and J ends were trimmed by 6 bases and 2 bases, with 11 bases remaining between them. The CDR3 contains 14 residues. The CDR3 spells CASRAGVGNQPQHF. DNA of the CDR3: TGTGCCAGCAGGGCAGGGGTGGGCAATCAGCCCCAGCATTTT.

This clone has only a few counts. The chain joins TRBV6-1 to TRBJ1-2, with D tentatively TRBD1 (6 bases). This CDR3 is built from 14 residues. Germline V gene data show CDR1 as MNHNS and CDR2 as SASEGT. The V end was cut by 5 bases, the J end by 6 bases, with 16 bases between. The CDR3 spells CASSKQGVGNGYTF. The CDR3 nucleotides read TGTGCCAGCAGTAAACAGGGAGTTGGAAATGGCTACACCTTC.

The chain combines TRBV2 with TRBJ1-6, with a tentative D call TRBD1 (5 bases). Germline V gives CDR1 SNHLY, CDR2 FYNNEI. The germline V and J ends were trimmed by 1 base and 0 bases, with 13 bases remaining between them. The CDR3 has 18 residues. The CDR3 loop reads CASSEGGLLSSYNSPLHF. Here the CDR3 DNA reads TGTGCCAGCAGTGAAGGGGGACTTTTGAGCTCCTATAATTCACCCCTCCACTTT.

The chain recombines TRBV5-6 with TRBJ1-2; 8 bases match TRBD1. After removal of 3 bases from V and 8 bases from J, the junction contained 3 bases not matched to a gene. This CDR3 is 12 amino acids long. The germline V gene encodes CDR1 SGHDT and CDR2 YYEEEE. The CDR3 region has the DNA TGTGCCAGCAGCTCGGACAGGGTGGGCTACACCTTC. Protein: CASSSDRVGYTF.

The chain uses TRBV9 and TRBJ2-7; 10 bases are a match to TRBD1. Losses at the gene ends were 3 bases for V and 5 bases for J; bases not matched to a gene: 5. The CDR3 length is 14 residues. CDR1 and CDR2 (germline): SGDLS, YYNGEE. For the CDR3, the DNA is TGTGCCAGCAGCGCGACAGGGGGCTTCAACGAGCAGTACTTC. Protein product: CASSATGGFNEQYF.

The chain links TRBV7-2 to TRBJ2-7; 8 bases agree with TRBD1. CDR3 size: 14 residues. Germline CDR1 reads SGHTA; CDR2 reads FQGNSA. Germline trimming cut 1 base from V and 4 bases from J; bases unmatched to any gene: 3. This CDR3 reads CASSLGQGAYEQYF. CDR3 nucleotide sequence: TGTGCCAGCAGCTTAGGGCAGGGGGCTTACGAGCAGTACTTC.

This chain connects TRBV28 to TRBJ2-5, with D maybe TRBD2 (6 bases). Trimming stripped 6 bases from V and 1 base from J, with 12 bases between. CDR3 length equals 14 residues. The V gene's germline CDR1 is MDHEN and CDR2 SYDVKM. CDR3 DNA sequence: TGTGCCAGCAGCCAAGGACTATTCCAAGAGACCCAGTACTTC. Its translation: CASSQGLFQETQYF.

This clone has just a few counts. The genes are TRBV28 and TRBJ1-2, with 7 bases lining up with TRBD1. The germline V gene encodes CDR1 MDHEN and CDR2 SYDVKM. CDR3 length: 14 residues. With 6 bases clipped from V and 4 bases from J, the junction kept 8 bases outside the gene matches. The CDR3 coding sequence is TGTGCCAGCAGACCGACAGGGAGCGGCTATGGCTACACCTTC. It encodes CASRPTGSGYGYTF.

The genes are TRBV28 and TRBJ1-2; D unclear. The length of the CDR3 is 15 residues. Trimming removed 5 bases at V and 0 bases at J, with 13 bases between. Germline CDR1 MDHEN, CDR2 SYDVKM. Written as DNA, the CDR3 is TGTGCCAGCAGTCACCCAATCCGGTCTAACTATGGCTACACCTTC. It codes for CASSHPIRSNYGYTF.

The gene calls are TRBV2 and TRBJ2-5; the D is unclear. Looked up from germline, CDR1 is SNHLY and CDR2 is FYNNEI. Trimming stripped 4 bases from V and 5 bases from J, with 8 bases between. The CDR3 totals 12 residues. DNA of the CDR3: TGTGCCAGCAGTGTGTCGAGGGAGACCCAGTACTTC. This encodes CASSVSRETQYF.

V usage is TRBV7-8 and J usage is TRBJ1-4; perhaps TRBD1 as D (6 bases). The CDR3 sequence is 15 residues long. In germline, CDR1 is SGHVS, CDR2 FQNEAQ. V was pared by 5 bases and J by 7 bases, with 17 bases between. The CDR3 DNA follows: TGTGCCAGCAGCACCCAGACAGGAAGGGGTGAAAAACTGTTTTTT. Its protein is CASSTQTGRGEKLFF. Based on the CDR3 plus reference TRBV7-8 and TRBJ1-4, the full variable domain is GAGVSQSPRYKVAKRGQDVALRCDPISGHVSLFWYQQALGQGPEFLTYFQNEAQLDKSGLPSDRFFAERPEGSVSTLKIQRTQQEDSAVYLCASSTQTGRGEKLFFGSGTQLSVL.

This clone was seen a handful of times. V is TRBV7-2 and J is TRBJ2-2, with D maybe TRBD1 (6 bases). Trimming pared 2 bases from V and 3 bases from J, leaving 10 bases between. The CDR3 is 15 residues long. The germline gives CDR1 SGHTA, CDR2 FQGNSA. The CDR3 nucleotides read TGTGCCAGCAGCTTACAGGGGCGGGACACCGGGGAGCTGTTTTTT. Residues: CASSLQGRDTGELFF.

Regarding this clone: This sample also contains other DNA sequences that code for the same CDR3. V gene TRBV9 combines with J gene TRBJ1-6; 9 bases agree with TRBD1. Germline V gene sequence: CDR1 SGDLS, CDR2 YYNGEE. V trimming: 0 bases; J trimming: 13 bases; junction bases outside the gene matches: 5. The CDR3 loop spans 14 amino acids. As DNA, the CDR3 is TGTGCCAGCAGCGTAGTCGGACAGGGGTCGCCCCTCCACTTT. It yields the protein CASSVVGQGSPLHF.

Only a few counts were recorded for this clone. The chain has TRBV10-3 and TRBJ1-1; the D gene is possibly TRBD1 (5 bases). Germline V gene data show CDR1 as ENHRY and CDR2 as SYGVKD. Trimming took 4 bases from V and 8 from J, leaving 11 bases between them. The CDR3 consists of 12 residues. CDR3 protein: CAISVSGLEAFF. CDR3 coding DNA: TGTGCCATCAGTGTGTCGGGGCTGGAAGCTTTCTTT.

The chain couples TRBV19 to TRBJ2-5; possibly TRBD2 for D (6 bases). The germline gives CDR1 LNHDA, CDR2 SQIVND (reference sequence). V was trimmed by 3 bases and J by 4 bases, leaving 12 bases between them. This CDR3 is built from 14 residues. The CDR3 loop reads CASSIPGVTETQYF. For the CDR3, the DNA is TGTGCCAGTAGTATTCCGGGGGTCACAGAGACCCAGTACTTC. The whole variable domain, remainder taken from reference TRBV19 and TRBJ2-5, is DGGITQSPKYLFRKEGQNVTLSCEQNLNHDAMYWYRQDPGQGLRLIYYSQIVNDFQKGDIAEGYSVSREKKESFPLTVTSAQKNPTAFYLCASSIPGVTETQYFGPGTRLLVL.

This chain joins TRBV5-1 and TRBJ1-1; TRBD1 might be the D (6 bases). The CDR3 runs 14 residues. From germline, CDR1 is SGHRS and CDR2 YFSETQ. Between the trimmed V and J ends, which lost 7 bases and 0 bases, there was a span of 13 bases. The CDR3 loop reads CASRTAAMNTEAFF. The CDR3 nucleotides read TGCGCCAGCCGGACAGCGGCAATGAACACTGAAGCTTTCTTT.

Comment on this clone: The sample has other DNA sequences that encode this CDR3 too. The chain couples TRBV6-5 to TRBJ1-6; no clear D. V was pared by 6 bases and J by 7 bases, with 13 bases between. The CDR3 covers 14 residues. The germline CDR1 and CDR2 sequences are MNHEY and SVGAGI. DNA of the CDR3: TGTGCCAGCAGCCCAGAGGCAATCAATTCACCCCTCCACTTT. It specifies CASSPEAINSPLHF.